The rows below give T cell receptor beta chains drawn from one sample of a study of blood T cell repertoires in COVID-19. The table came from immunoSEQ multiplex PCR; TCRdb's copy has only in-frame clones and leaves some out. The table includes hundreds of thousands of clones, 88% detected once. What was sequenced was peripheral blood. These receptors came from a woman in her twenties or thirties with COVID-19, enrolled during active disease. Both conserved end residues are part of each CDR3. The order of the fields is J gene, V gene, CDR3 protein.

j_call: TRBJ2-1; v_call: TRBV3-1/TRBV3-2; cdr3_aa: CASSRTVGAGGGYNEQFF
j_call: TRBJ2-1; v_call: TRBV29-1; cdr3_aa: CSAEGSGRARAYNEQFF
j_call: TRBJ2-7; v_call: TRBV7-2; cdr3_aa: CASSYTTYEQYF
j_call: TRBJ2-1; v_call: TRBV12-5; cdr3_aa: CASGLISGGLNEQFF
j_call: TRBJ1-1; v_call: TRBV4-1; cdr3_aa: CASSQESRANTEAFF
j_call: TRBJ2-7; v_call: TRBV6-5; cdr3_aa: CASSTRQKHYEQYF
j_call: TRBJ2-6; v_call: TRBV28; cdr3_aa: CASSFGGTAQFGANVLTF
j_call: TRBJ2-7; v_call: TRBV25-1; cdr3_aa: CASSGGGYEQYF
j_call: TRBJ2-7; v_call: TRBV6-5; cdr3_aa: CASSTRWTGNHEQYF
j_call: TRBJ2-3; v_call: TRBV9; cdr3_aa: CASSTYGGSTDTQYF
j_call: TRBJ2-2; v_call: TRBV20-1; cdr3_aa: CSASTLAGAVTGELFF
j_call: TRBJ2-7; v_call: TRBV7-2; cdr3_aa: CASSRQVEGYEQYF
j_call: TRBJ2-7; v_call: TRBV6-5; cdr3_aa: CASSYSAGGGYEQYF
j_call: TRBJ1-5; v_call: TRBV2; cdr3_aa: CASSTERIGEPQHF
j_call: TRBJ2-3; v_call: TRBV5-4; cdr3_aa: CASSSGGDGTDTQYF
j_call: TRBJ1-5; v_call: TRBV4-1; cdr3_aa: CASSQVRGASNQPQHF
j_call: TRBJ1-5; v_call: TRBV7-2; cdr3_aa: CASSLVPFDQPQHF
j_call: TRBJ2-3; v_call: TRBV5-1; cdr3_aa: CASSLRSGRTTDTQYF
j_call: TRBJ1-6; v_call: TRBV7-2; cdr3_aa: CASSSENKSLHF
j_call: TRBJ1-2; v_call: TRBV6-4; cdr3_aa: CASSDGQGAYGYTF
j_call: TRBJ2-5; v_call: TRBV2; cdr3_aa: CASSEQGVGQETQYF
j_call: TRBJ1-5; v_call: TRBV19; cdr3_aa: CASRQGTHNQPQHF
j_call: TRBJ1-2; v_call: TRBV4-3; cdr3_aa: CASSQEGGTGYGYTF
j_call: TRBJ2-7; v_call: TRBV14; cdr3_aa: CASSQLGQGREQYF
j_call: TRBJ2-6; v_call: TRBV24-1; cdr3_aa: CATSDRSTGGPSGANVLTF
j_call: TRBJ1-2; v_call: TRBV6-6; cdr3_aa: CASSITGGGYGYTF
j_call: TRBJ2-2; v_call: TRBV24-1; cdr3_aa: CATRTSGDTGELFF
j_call: TRBJ2-7; v_call: TRBV2; cdr3_aa: CASTNHGVYEQYF
j_call: TRBJ2-1; v_call: TRBV30; cdr3_aa: CAWTGRGREEQFF
j_call: TRBJ2-7; v_call: TRBV10-3; cdr3_aa: CAISEIEAGEQYF
j_call: TRBJ2-3; v_call: TRBV5-1; cdr3_aa: CASSRTGPHTDTQYF
j_call: TRBJ1-5; v_call: TRBV7-2; cdr3_aa: CASSLDTRQPQHF
j_call: TRBJ2-7; v_call: TRBV9; cdr3_aa: CASSTGGGYGEQYF
j_call: TRBJ1-3; v_call: TRBV19; cdr3_aa: CASSTGHSGNTIYF
j_call: TRBJ1-5; v_call: TRBV19; cdr3_aa: CASSTDRVGQPQHF
j_call: TRBJ2-1; v_call: TRBV4-1; cdr3_aa: CASSAHSGSSYNEQFF
j_call: TRBJ2-7; v_call: TRBV20-1; cdr3_aa: CSAAYSYEQYF
j_call: TRBJ1-2; v_call: TRBV6-1; cdr3_aa: CASSEEGARRGYTF
j_call: TRBJ1-6; v_call: TRBV7-9; cdr3_aa: CASSLLQYNSPLHF
j_call: TRBJ2-1; v_call: TRBV28; cdr3_aa: CASRGGGNEQFF
j_call: TRBJ1-5; v_call: TRBV7-2; cdr3_aa: CASSLDRINQPQHF
j_call: TRBJ1-5; v_call: TRBV6-6; cdr3_aa: CASRGTKNQPQHF
j_call: TRBJ2-1; v_call: TRBV27; cdr3_aa: CASSFYQGLSEQFF
j_call: TRBJ2-1; v_call: TRBV3-1/TRBV3-2; cdr3_aa: CASSFSGLAKNEQFF
j_call: TRBJ1-2; v_call: TRBV7-9; cdr3_aa: CASTGDRVFGGYTF
j_call: TRBJ2-2; v_call: TRBV7-9; cdr3_aa: CASSLDHSNTGELFF
j_call: TRBJ2-1; v_call: TRBV27; cdr3_aa: CASSPGYEQFF
j_call: TRBJ2-3; v_call: TRBV11-2; cdr3_aa: CASRPQGGLGSDTQYF
j_call: TRBJ1-1; v_call: TRBV11-2; cdr3_aa: CASSLAGQNTEAFF
j_call: TRBJ2-2; v_call: TRBV7-3; cdr3_aa: CASARDFANTGELFF
j_call: TRBJ2-7; v_call: TRBV2; cdr3_aa: CASRGTGGHEQYF
j_call: TRBJ2-5; v_call: TRBV30; cdr3_aa: CAWIPTGLQETQYF